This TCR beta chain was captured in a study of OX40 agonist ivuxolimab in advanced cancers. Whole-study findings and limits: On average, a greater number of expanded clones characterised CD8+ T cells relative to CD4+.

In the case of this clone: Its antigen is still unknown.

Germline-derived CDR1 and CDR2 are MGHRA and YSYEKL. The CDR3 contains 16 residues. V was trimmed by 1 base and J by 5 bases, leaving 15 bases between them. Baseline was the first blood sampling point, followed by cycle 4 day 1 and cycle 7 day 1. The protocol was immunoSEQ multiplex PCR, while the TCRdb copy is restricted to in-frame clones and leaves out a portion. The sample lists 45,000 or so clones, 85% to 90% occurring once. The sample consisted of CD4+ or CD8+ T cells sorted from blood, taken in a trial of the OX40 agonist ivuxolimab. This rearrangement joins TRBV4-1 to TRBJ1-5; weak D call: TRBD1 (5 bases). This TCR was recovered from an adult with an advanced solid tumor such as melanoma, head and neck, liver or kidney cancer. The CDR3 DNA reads TGCGCCAGCAGCCAAGCCCCACGTAGGGGTTATCAGCCCCAGCATTTT. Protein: CASSQAPRRGYQPQHF.